These 3 T cell receptor beta chains originate from one sample sequenced in a study of CD4 T cells in relation to SARS-CoV-2 and coronaviruses. Unexposed donor CD4+ T cells date from 2011-2018, before the COVID-19 pandemic. Isolation of CD4+ T cells took place after about 9 days in culture. Assay used: immunoSEQ multiplex PCR; TCRdb lists only in-frame clones, some missing. The sample contains about 18,000 clones, about 78% of which appear only once. Their target antigens are unknown. Sequencing input: CD4+ T cells from PBMCs, cultured in vitro. The receptors originated from a human donor in good health.

V gene TRBV5-1 combines with J gene TRBJ1-3, with D possibly matching TRBD1 (5 bases). Germline-derived CDR1 and CDR2 are SGHRS and YFSETQ. The CDR3 consists of 16 residues. V was trimmed by 4 bases and J by 0 bases, leaving 14 bases between them. The CDR3 loop is CASSPLKGSSGNTIYF. The CDR3 coding sequence is TGCGCCAGCAGCCCCCTCAAGGGGAGCTCTGGAAACACCATATATTTT.

This clone was seen once. The rearrangement links TRBV24-1 to TRBJ2-7; D may be TRBD2 (5 bases). The V gene lost 2 bases and the J gene lost 6 bases, with 13 bases spanning the gap. CDR1 KGHDR and CDR2 SFDVKD come from the germline V gene. This CDR3 is built from 14 residues. In nucleotides, the CDR3 is TGTGCCACCAGTGATTCGGGAATCGGCGGCGAGCAGTACTTC. Residues: CATSDSGIGGEQYF.

The V call is TRBV2, the J call TRBJ2-3, with 13 bases identical to TRBD2. With V trimmed by 6 bases and J by 6 bases, 9 bases remained unmatched. This CDR3 region has 16 residues. Germline V gene sequence: CDR1 SNHLY, CDR2 FYNNEI. CDR3 loop: CASRGGLAGLRDTQYF. The CDR3 region has the DNA TGTGCCAGCAGGGGGGGACTAGCGGGACTCAGGGATACGCAGTATTTT.